Sequencing of this T cell receptor beta chain was carried out in a study of T-cell reconstitution after alpha-beta-depleted transplantation in children (dated by TCRdb to 2016 to 2017). Broadly, across the study: T-cell immune reconstitution after TCRalphabeta/CD19-depleted allogeneic hematopoietic cell transplantation in children was quantitatively tracked in the study by means of TCR repertoire profiling.

The receptor library was made with PCR. TCRdb lists the instrument as Illumina HiSeq 2500. To normalize quantification of the TCRbeta repertoire, the TCR libraries were built with molecular barcoding that relied on unique molecular identifiers. TCRdb ran its own pipeline on the public reads, namely fastp trimming at Q25 and MiXCR clone calling, and kept in-frame beta chains. CDR3 protein sequences are deduplicated, and each keeps its most common genes and DNA. The sample contains nearly 400,000 distinct CDR3 sequences, 20% of them found a single time. The ten largest clones represent around 4% of the sample. This clonotype was recorded many times. This receptor's antigen is unknown. No much larger clone is present one base from it, and per-base qualities are unavailable. Taken from cysteine to phenylalanine, the CDR3 has 11 residues. The sequence is cut down to CDR3 DNA, 33 bases in frame from base 1. The junction shows trimming of 6 bases on V and 5 bases on J, plus 5 bases between the germline ends. The germline V gene yields ENHRY for CDR1 and SYGVKD for CDR2.

This receptor was identified in a human donor who donated a stem cell graft to a child with acute myeloid leukemia. Recombination joined TRBV10-3 with TRBJ2-1; the D gene is perhaps TRBD2, on 5 matching bases. Sequencing used PBMCs from the stem cell graft donor, obtained from the stem cell graft. The DNA is as follows: TGTGCCATCAGCGGGAACAATGAGCAGTTCTTC. The encoded protein is CAISGNNEQFF.